Listed here are 30 T cell receptor beta chains from one sample, sequenced in a study of CD8 T cells in ankylosing spondylitis. TCRdb re-derived calls from the 5' RACE reads in MiXCR, one entry per CDR3 protein. Altogether some 52,000 distinct CDR3 sequences are present, 7.4% being singletons, with the ten largest covering about 8.9%. Material: blood, either unsorted or a sorted T cell fraction (not recorded which). These receptors were collected from a female donor with ankylosing spondylitis or in good health (not recorded which).

There are many counts of this clonotype. V and J are TRBV12-3 or TRBV12-4 and TRBJ1-1, with D uncertain. The length of the CDR3 is 12 residues. Trimming stripped 5 bases from V and 9 bases from J, with 13 bases between. Here the CDR3 reads CASSPPGKKAFF. CDR3 DNA: TGTGCCAGCAGTCCTCCGGGGAAAAAAGCTTTCTTT.

V usage is TRBV12-3 or TRBV12-4 and J usage is TRBJ1-6; no clear D gene. V was trimmed by 5 bases and J by 4 bases, leaving 12 bases between them. This CDR3 has 15 residues. For the CDR3, the DNA is TGTGCCAGCAGTCCCGAACATACGTATAATTCACCCCTCCACTTT. Its translation is CASSPEHTYNSPLHF.

The gene calls are TRBV28 and TRBJ1-2; D may be TRBD1 (6 bases). V was trimmed by 2 bases and J by 7 bases, leaving 11 bases between them. This CDR3 region has 13 residues. Germline V gene lookup returns CDR1 MDHEN and CDR2 SYDVKM. The CDR3 loop is CASSLVDRGGYTF. In DNA, the CDR3 is TGTGCCAGCAGTTTAGTGGACAGAGGTGGCTACACCTTC.

This clonotype was counted at least ten times. The chain is built from TRBV5-1 and TRBJ2-3; tentative D call: TRBD2 (5 bases). Germline V lookup: CDR1 SGHRS, CDR2 YFSETQ. Trimming removed 1 base from V and 0 bases from J, with 9 bases in between. The CDR3 is made up of 15 amino acids. The CDR3 nucleotides read TGCGCCAGCAGCTTGCAGCGGAGGAGCACAGATACGCAGTATTTT. The encoded protein is CASSLQRRSTDTQYF.

The table lists this clonotype with many counts. This rearrangement joins TRBV10-3 to TRBJ1-2, with a tentative D call TRBD1 (5 bases). The CDR3 loop spans 14 amino acids. The V and J ends lost 3 bases and 4 bases respectively, with 12 bases between them. Germline lookup yields CDR1 ENHRY and CDR2 SYGVKD. The CDR3 sequence is CAISERDLGYGYTF. CDR3 in DNA: TGTGCCATCAGTGAAAGGGACCTTGGCTATGGCTACACCTTC.

This clonotype was detected many times. This chain links TRBV5-5 with TRBJ2-7, with a weak D call TRBD1 (5 bases). CDR3 length: 13 amino acids. Between the trimmed V and J ends, which lost 1 base and 3 bases, there was a span of 8 bases. From germline, CDR1 is SGHKS and CDR2 YYEKEE (reference sequence). The DNA for the CDR3 is TGTGCCAGCAGCTTGATAGACAGCTACGAGCAGTACTTC. Translating it yields CASSLIDSYEQYF.

This clonotype was detected only once. A much larger clone lies one base from this, so it may be a read error. This rearrangement joins TRBV19 to TRBJ1-5; D possibly corresponds to TRBD1 (6 bases). The V end was cut by 5 bases, the J end by 2 bases, with 13 bases between. The CDR3 sequence is 15 residues long. Germline V gene data show CDR1 as LNHDA and CDR2 as SQIVND (reference sequence). CDR3: CASSVQGDGNQPQHF. The CDR3 DNA follows: TGTGCCAGTAGTGTACAGGGTGACGGCAATCAGCCCCAGCATTTT.

This clonotype was observed many times. The chain carries TRBV9 and TRBJ1-1, with a weak D call TRBD1 (6 bases). Looked up from germline, CDR1 is SGDLS and CDR2 is YYNGEE. Trimming left V 3 bases short and J 0 bases short, with 18 bases between. CDR3 length: 17 amino acids. CDR3 in amino acids: CASSAGRITGLNTEAFF. The CDR3 DNA follows: TGTGCCAGCAGCGCCGGCCGGATTACAGGGCTGAACACTGAAGCTTTCTTT.

Ten or more counts support this clonotype. This rearrangement joins TRBV7-2 to TRBJ2-3; the D is unclear. The germline V and J ends were trimmed by 3 bases and 2 bases, with 9 bases remaining between them. Per the germline V gene, CDR1 is SGHTA and CDR2 is FQGNSA. The length of the CDR3 is 14 residues. Here the CDR3 reads CASSFNSFTDTQYF. In DNA form, the CDR3 reads TGTGCCAGCAGCTTTAACTCTTTCACAGATACGCAGTATTTT.

In its sample, this clonotype was seen many times. V usage is TRBV20-1 and J usage is TRBJ2-3; 9 nucleotides agree with TRBD1. Germline V gene data show CDR1 as DFQATT and CDR2 as SNEGSKA (reference sequence). CDR3 length: 14 residues. V dropped 5 bases and J dropped 2; count of bases not matched to a gene: 5. CDR3 amino acids: CSASDRGATDTQYF. Written as DNA, the CDR3 is TGCAGTGCTTCCGACAGGGGGGCCACAGATACGCAGTATTTT.

In its sample, this clonotype was seen many times. CDR3 sequence reads: CASSTGFGNTIYF. In nucleotides, the CDR3 is TGCGCCAGCTCGACAGGGTTCGGAAACACCATATATTTT. V gene TRBV5-1 combines with J gene TRBJ1-3; 7 nucleotides agree with TRBD1. V lost 7 bases to trimming and J lost 4 bases; unmatched junction nucleotides: 5. The germline V gene encodes CDR1 SGHRS and CDR2 YFSETQ. The CDR3 runs 13 residues.

The table lists this clonotype with many counts. This rearrangement joins TRBV5-1 to TRBJ2-7; no clear D. Germline V gene sequence: CDR1 SGHRS, CDR2 YFSETQ. The CDR3 spans 14 residues. Trimming pared 0 bases from V and 0 bases from J, leaving 7 bases between. The CDR3 here is CASSLDAGSYEQYF. DNA of the CDR3: TGCGCCAGCAGCTTGGACGCTGGCTCCTACGAGCAGTACTTC.

This clonotype has at least ten counts. J is TRBJ2-5 and V is TRBV2; TRBD1 might be the D (7 bases). Germline CDR1 and CDR2: SNHLY and FYNNEI. The V gene lost 7 bases and the J gene lost 1 base, with 16 bases spanning the gap. The CDR3 is made up of 15 amino acids. The CDR3 DNA is TGTGCCAGCAACTGGAACAGGGGAGGCCAAGAGACCCAGTACTTC. It specifies CASNWNRGGQETQYF.

This clonotype has only a few counts. The chain employs TRBV7-3 and TRBJ1-2; TRBD1 might be the D (5 bases). Germline-derived CDR1 and CDR2 are SGHTA and FQGTGA. The V and J ends lost 2 bases and 6 bases respectively, with 13 bases between them. The CDR3 loop spans 14 amino acids. The CDR3 nucleotides are TGTGCCAGCAGCTTATCGCCGGGGCCCGATGGCTACACCTTC. Its protein is CASSLSPGPDGYTF. Variable domain in full (rest from reference TRBV7-3 and TRBJ1-2): GAGVSQTPSNKVTEKGKYVELRCDPISGHTALYWYRQSLGQGPEFLIYFQGTGAADDSGLPNDRFFAVRPEGSVSTLKIQRTERGDSAVYLCASSLSPGPDGYTFGSGTRLTVV.

The V call is TRBV9, the J call TRBJ1-3; no firm D call. The length of the CDR3 is 13 residues. The germline gives CDR1 SGDLS, CDR2 YYNGEE. The ends were cut back, 4 bases at V and 3 bases at J, with 8 bases in the middle. CDR3: CASSLMDGNTIYF. CDR3 nucleotides: TGTGCCAGCAGCCTCATGGATGGAAACACCATATATTTT. The full variable domain, with the rest looked up from reference TRBV9 and TRBJ1-3, is DSGVTQTPKHLITATGQRVTLRCSPRSGDLSVYWYQQSLDQGLQFLIQYYNGEERAKGNILERFSAQQFPDLHSELNLSSLELGDSALYFCASSLMDGNTIYFGEGSWLTVV.

This clonotype was detected ten times or more. The V and J genes are TRBV29-1 and TRBJ2-2; tentatively, D is TRBD1 or TRBD2 (5 bases each). Per the germline V gene, CDR1 is SQVTM and CDR2 is ANQGSEA. CDR3 length equals 13 residues. Deletions cut 7 bases from V and 3 bases from J, with 12 bases between. For the CDR3, the DNA is TGCAGCGCCCGGGACGGGTACACCGGGGAGCTGTTTTTT. Translation gives CSARDGYTGELFF.

Ten or more counts support this clonotype. The CDR3 nucleotides read TGTGCCTGGTCCTCGGTCCTAACTCCTAACTATGGCTACACCTTC. As protein: CAWSSVLTPNYGYTF. The chain carries TRBV30 and TRBJ1-2, with no clear D. Germline values: CDR1 GTSNPN, CDR2 SVGIG (reference sequence). This CDR3 spans 15 amino acids. V lost 5 bases to trimming and J lost 0 bases, with 16 bases between them.

This clonotype showed up many times. The chain links TRBV20-1 to TRBJ1-2, with a tentative D call TRBD1 (6 bases). CDR1 is DFQATT and CDR2 is SNEGSKA in the germline V gene (reference sequence). The CDR3 covers 15 residues. V was pared by 7 bases and J by 5 bases, with 23 bases between. The CDR3 loop is CSVLGTRGPIYGYTF. CDR3 nucleotides: TGCAGTGTCCTGGGAACCAGGGGACCGATTTATGGCTACACCTTC.

This clonotype was detected ten times or more. The chain is built from TRBV5-1 and TRBJ1-1; D gene ambiguous. Germline V gives CDR1 SGHRS, CDR2 YFSETQ. V shed 0 bases and J shed 6 bases, with 9 bases lying between them. The CDR3 totals 13 residues. The CDR3: CASSLGQNAEAFF. CDR3 DNA sequence: TGCGCCAGCAGCTTGGGGCAGAATGCTGAAGCTTTCTTT.

This clonotype occurred many times. CDR3 nucleotides: TGCGCCAGCAGCCAAGACAGGGGAAGATGGGGCTACACCTTC. This translates into CASSQDRGRWGYTF. The chain recombines TRBV4-3 with TRBJ1-2; D is perhaps TRBD1 (6 bases). Germline V gene data show CDR1 as LGHNA and CDR2 as YSLEER. CDR3 length: 14 residues. The V end lost 0 bases, the J end lost 8 bases, and 13 bases lay between the germline ends.

The CDR3 protein is CAFRLTSGLGVSNQPQHF. For the CDR3, the DNA is TGTGCCTTCAGACTAACATCAGGCCTCGGGGTATCAAATCAGCCCCAGCATTTT. The chain employs TRBV2 and TRBJ1-5; D is unresolved. The CDR3 has 18 amino acids. Trimming stripped 11 bases from V and 4 bases from J, with 30 bases between. From germline, CDR1 is SNHLY and CDR2 FYNNEI. The full variable domain, completed using reference TRBV2 and TRBJ1-5, is EPEVTQTPSHQVTQMGQEVILRCVPISNHLYFYWYRQILGQKVEFLVSFYNNEISEKSEIFDDQFSVERPDGSNFTLKIRSTKLEDSAMYFCAFRLTSGLGVSNQPQHFGDGTRLSIL.

This clonotype was detected ten times or more. This chain uses TRBV10-3 with TRBJ2-7; D possibly matches TRBD1 or TRBD2 (5 bases each). Trimming removed 8 bases from V and 0 bases from J, with 14 bases in between. This CDR3 region has 14 residues. The germline V gene has CDR1 ENHRY and CDR2 SYGVKD. The CDR3 sequence: CAIRRDGNSYEQYF. CDR3 DNA: TGTGCCATCCGTCGGGACGGCAACTCCTACGAGCAGTACTTC.

This clonotype was counted many times. The chain joins TRBV7-6 to TRBJ1-1, with 11 bases that match TRBD1. Germline loops: CDR1 SGHVS, CDR2 FNYEAQ. This CDR3 region has 16 residues. The V segment lost 4 bases and the J segment 3 bases; nucleotides outside the gene matches: 7. The CDR3 DNA follows: TGTGCCAGCAGCTATCACCGGGACAGGGGGTACACTGAAGCTTTCTTT. Its translation: CASSYHRDRGYTEAFF.

This clonotype was seen more than once but under ten times. The chain links TRBV11-2 to TRBJ2-2; D unresolved. Deletions cut 5 bases from V and 10 bases from J, with 14 bases between. The CDR3 consists of 13 residues. CDR1 SGHAT and CDR2 FQNNGV come from the germline V gene. Written as DNA, the CDR3 is TGTGCCAGCAGCCCCTGGGTTGGAGCGGAGCTGTTTTTT. Amino acid sequence: CASSPWVGAELFF.

The chain recombines TRBV6-7 with TRBJ1-5; 9 nucleotides align to TRBD1. TRBV6-7 is marked as an open reading frame, function uncertain. This CDR3 contains 19 residues. CDR3 in DNA: TGTACCATCAGTTTCCTCCGGGACAGGGTGGGATTAGGCAATCAGCCCCAGCATTTT. Protein sequence: CTISFLRDRVGLGNQPQHF.

A remark on this clonotype: A much larger clone sits a single nucleotide away, making a read error possible. The chain combines TRBV20-1 with TRBJ2-3; TRBD1 agrees at 7 bases. Per germline, CDR1 DFQATT and CDR2 SNEGSKA (reference sequence). The junction had 15 bases not matched to a gene; V was cut back by 8 bases and J by 4 bases. This CDR3 is 15 amino acids long. Here the CDR3 DNA reads TGCAGTTCAGGACAGGCTCCGGGTAAGGCAGATACGCAGTATTTT. It codes for CSSGQAPGKADTQYF.

This clonotype showed up many times. The CDR3 DNA sequence: TGTGCCAGCAGCTTGGTCGACAGGGGAGGGACTGAAGCTTTCTTT. It codes for CASSLVDRGGTEAFF. The chain employs TRBV7-8 and TRBJ1-1; 8 nucleotides line up with TRBD1. After removal of 3 bases from V and 5 bases from J, the junction contained 8 bases not matched to a gene. The germline CDR1 and CDR2 sequences are SGHVS and FQNEAQ. The CDR3 length is 15 residues.

This clonotype was seen many times. CDR3 DNA: TGTGCCAGCAGGACAGGGGGTAGGAGCACTGAAGCTTTCTTT. Translating gives CASRTGGRSTEAFF. The V gene is TRBV6-2 or TRBV6-3, the J gene TRBJ1-1; 9 nucleotides agree with TRBD1. Per germline, CDR1 MNHEY and CDR2 SVGEGT. This CDR3 spans 14 amino acids. V lost 6 bases and J lost 4; bases outside the gene matches: 6.

This clonotype has a handful of counts. J is TRBJ2-7 and V is TRBV6-1; D remains ambiguous. Germline CDR1 and CDR2: MNHNS and SASEGT. This CDR3 is built from 11 residues. The ends were cut back, 1 base at V and 4 bases at J, with 2 bases in the middle. In nucleotides, the CDR3 is TGTGCCAGCAGTGAAGGATACGAGCAGTACTTC. Its protein is CASSEGYEQYF.

This clonotype was seen ten or more times. The chain combines TRBV7-8 with TRBJ2-3; D gene ambiguous. The CDR3 runs to 15 residues. Germline CDR1 and CDR2: SGHVS and FQNEAQ. V gave up 1 base and J gave up 4 bases, with 12 bases separating them. CDR3 region: CASSLDVGYADTQYF. The CDR3 region has the DNA TGTGCCAGCAGCTTAGACGTGGGGTATGCAGATACGCAGTATTTT.